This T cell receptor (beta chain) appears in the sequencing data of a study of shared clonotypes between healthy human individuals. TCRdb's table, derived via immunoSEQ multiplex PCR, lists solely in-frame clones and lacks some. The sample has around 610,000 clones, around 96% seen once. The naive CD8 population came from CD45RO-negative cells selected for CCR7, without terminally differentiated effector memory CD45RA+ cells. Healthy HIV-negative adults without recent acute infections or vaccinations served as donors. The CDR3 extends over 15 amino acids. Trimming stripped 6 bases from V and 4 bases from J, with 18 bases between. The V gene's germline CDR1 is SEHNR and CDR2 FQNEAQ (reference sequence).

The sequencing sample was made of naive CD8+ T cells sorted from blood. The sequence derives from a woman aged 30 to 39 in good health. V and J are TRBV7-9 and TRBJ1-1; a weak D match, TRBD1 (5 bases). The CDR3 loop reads CASRDHQGWGTEAFF. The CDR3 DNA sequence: TGTGCCAGCAGAGACCATCAGGGATGGGGCACTGAAGCTTTCTTT.